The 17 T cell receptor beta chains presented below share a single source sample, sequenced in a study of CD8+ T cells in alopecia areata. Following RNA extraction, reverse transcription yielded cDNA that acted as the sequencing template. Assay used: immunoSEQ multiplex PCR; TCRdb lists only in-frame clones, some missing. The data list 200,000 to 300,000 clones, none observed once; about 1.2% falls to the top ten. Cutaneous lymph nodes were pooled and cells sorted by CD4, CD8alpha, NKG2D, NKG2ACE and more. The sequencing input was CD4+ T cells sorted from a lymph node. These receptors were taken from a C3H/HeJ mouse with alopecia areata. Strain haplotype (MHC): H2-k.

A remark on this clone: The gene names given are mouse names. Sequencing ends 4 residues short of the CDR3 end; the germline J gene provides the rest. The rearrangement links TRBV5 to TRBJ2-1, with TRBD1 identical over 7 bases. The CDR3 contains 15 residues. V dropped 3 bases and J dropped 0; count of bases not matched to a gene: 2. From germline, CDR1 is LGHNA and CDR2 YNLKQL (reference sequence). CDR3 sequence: CASSHGQDNYAEQFF. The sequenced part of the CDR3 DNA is TGTGCCAGCAGCCACGGACAGGATAACTATGCT.

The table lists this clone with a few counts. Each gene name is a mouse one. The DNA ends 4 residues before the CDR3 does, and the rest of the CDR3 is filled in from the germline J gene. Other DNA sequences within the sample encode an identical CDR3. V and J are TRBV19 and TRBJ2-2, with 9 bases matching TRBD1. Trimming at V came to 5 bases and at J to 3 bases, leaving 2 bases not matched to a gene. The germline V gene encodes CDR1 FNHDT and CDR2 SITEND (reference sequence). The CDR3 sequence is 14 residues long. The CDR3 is CASRRTGDTGQLYF. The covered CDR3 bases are TGTGCCAGCAGGAGGACAGGGGACACCGGG.

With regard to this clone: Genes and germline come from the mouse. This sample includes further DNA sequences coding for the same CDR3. CDR3 bases read: TGTGCCAGCAGTGATAGGACACCAAACACA. Its protein is CASSDRTPNT. The whole CDR3 is CASSDRTPNTEVFF. This rearrangement joins TRBV13-1 to TRBJ1-1; TRBD1 might be the D (5 bases). Sequencing ends 4 residues short of the CDR3 end; the germline J gene provides the rest. Germline-derived CDR1 and CDR2 are NSHNY and SYGAGN. This CDR3 has 14 amino acids. V gave up 1 base and J gave up 0 bases, with 7 bases separating them.

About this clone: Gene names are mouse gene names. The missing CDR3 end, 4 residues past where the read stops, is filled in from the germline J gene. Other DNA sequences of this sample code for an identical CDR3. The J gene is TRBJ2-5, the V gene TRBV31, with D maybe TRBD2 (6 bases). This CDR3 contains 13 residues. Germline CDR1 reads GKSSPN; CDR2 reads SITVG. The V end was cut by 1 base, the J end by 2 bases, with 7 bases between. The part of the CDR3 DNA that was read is TGTGCCTGGAGTCCGGGGGGCCAAGAC. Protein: CAWSPGGQD. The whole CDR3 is CAWSPGGQDTQYF.

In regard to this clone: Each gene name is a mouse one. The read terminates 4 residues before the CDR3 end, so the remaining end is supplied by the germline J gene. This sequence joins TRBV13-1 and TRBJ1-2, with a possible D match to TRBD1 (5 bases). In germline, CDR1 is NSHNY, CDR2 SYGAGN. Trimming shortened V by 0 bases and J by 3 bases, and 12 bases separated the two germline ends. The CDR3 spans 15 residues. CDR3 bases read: TGTGCCAGCAGTGATGGAGCAGGGTTGGACTCC. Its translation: CASSDGAGLDS. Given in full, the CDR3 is CASSDGAGLDSDYTF.

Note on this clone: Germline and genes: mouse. The sequenced CDR3 bases are TGTGCCTGGCAGGGTCCA. Its translation is CAWQGP. The complete CDR3 sequence is CAWQGPEVFF. The V gene is TRBV31, the J gene TRBJ1-1; a possible D gene is TRBD1 (5 bases). The read comes to an end 4 residues before the CDR3 does, leaving the germline J gene to fill in the end. Germline V gene sequence: CDR1 GKSSPN, CDR2 SITVG. CDR3 length equals 10 residues.

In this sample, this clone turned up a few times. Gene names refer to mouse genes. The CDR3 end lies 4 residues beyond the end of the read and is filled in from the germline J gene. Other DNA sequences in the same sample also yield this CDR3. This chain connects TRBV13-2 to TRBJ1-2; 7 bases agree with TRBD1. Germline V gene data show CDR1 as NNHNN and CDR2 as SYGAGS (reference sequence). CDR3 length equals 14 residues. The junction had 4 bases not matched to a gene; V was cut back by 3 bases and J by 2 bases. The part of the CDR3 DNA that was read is TGTGCCAGCGGTGTCCCGGGACAGAACTCC. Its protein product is CASGVPGQNS. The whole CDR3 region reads CASGVPGQNSDYTF.

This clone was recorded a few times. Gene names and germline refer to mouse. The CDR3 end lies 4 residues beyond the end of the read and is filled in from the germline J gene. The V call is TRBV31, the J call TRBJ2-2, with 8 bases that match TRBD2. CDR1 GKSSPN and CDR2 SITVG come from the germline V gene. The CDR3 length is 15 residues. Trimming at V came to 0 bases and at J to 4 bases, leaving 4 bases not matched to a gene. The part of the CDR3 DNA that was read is TGTGCCTGGAGTCTACTGGGGGTATCCACCGGG. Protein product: CAWSLLGVSTG. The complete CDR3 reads CAWSLLGVSTGQLYF.

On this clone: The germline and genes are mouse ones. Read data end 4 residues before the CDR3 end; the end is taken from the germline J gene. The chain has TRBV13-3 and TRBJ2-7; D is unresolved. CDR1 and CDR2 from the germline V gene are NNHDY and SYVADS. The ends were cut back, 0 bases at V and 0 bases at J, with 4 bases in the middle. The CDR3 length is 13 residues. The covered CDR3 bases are TGTGCCAGCAGTGATGAGGGCTCCTAT. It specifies CASSDEGSY. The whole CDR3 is CASSDEGSYEQYF.

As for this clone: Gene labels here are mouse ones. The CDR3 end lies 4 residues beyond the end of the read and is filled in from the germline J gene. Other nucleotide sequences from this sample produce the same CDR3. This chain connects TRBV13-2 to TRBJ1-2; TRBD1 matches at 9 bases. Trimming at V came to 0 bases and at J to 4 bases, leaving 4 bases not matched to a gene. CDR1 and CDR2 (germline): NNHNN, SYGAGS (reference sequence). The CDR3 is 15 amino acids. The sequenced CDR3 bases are TGTGCCAGCGGTGATGCCGGGACAGGGTCCTCC. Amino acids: CASGDAGTGSS. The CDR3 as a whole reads CASGDAGTGSSDYTF.

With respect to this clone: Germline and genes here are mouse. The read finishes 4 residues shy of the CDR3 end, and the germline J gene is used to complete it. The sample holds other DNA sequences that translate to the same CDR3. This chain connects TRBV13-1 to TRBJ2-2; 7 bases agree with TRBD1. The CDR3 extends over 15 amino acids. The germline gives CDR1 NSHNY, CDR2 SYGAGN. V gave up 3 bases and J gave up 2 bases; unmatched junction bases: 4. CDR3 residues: CASSGPGQNTGQLYF. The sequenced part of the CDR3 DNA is TGTGCCAGCAGTGGCCCGGGACAGAACACCGGG.

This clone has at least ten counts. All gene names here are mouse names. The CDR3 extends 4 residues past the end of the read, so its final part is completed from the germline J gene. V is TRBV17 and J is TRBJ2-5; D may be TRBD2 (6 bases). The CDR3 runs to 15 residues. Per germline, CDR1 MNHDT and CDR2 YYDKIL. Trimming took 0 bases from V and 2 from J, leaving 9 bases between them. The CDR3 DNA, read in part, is TGTGCTAGCAGTAGAGATGCGGGGGGCCAAGAC. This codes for CASSRDAGGQD. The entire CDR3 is CASSRDAGGQDTQYF.

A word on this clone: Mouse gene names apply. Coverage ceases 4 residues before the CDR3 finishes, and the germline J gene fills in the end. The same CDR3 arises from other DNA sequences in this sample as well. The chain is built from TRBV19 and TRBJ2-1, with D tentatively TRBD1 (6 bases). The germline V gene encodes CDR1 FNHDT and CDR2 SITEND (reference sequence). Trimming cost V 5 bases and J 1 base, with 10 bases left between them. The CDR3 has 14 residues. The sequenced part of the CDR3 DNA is TGTGCCAGCAGGCCGGGACAAAACTATGCT. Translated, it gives CASRPGQNYA. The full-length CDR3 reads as CASRPGQNYAEQFF. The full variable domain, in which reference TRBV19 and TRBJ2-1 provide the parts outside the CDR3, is GGIITQTPKFLIGQEGQKLTLKCQQNFNHDTMYWYRQDSGKGLRLIYYSITENDLQKGDLSEGYDASREKKSSFSLTVTSAQKNEMAVFLCASRPGQNYAEQFFGPGTRLTVL.

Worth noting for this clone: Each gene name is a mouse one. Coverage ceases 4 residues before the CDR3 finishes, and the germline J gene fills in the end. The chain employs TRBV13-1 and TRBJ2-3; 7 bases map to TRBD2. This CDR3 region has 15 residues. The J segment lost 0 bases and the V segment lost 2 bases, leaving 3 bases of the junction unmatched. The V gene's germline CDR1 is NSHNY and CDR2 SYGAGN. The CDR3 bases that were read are TGTGCCAGCAGTGAACTGGGGCTTAGTGCAGAA. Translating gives CASSELGLSAE. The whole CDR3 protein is CASSELGLSAETLYF.

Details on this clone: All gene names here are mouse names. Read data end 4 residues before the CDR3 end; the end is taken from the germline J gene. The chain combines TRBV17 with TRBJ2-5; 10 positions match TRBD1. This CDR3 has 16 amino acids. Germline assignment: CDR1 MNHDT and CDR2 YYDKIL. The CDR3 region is CASSRARDRGIDTQYF. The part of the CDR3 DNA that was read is TGTGCTAGCAGTAGAGCCCGGGACAGGGGTATAGAC. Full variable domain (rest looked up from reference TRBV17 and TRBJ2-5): DTTVKQNPRYKLARVGKPVNLICSQTMNHDTMYWYQKKPNQAPKLLLFYYDKILNREADTFEKFQSSRPNNSFCSLYIGSAGLEYSAMYLCASSRARDRGIDTQYFGPGTRLLVL.

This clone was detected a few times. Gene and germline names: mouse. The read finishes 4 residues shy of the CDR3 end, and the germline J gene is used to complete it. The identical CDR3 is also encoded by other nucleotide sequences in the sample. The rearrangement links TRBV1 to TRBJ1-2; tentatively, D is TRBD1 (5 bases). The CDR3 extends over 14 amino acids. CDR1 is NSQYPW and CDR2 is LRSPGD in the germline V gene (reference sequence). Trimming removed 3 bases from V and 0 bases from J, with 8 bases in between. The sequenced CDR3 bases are TGCACCTGCAGTGCTGGGGGGACAAACTCC. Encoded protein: CTCSAGGTNS. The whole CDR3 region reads CTCSAGGTNSDYTF.

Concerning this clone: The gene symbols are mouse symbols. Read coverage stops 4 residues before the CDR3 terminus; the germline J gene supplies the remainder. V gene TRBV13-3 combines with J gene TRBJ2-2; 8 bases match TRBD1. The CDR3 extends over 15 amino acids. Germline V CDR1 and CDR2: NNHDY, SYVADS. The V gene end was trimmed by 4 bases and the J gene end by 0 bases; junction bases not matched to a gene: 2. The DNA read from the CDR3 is TGTGCCAGCAGTCAGGACAGGGCAAACACCGGG. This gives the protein CASSQDRANTG. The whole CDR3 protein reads CASSQDRANTGQLYF. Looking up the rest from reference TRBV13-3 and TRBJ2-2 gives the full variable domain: EAAVTQSPRSKVAVTGGKVTLSCHQTNNHDYMYWYRQDTGHGLRLIHYSYVADSTEKGDIPDGYKASRPSQENFSLILELASLSQTAVYFCASSQDRANTGQLYFGEGSKLTVL.